These 28 T cell receptor beta chains were sequenced from one sample in a study of regulatory T cells in long-lasting Graves disease. Sequencing libraries for TCR beta were prepared with iRepertoire HTBI primers and Arm-PCR of CDR3 regions. TCRdb analysed the multiplex PCR reads with MiXCR anew, one entry per CDR3 protein. The sample has 350,000 to 500,000 distinct CDR3 sequences, around 15% seen once. Time point given: newly diagnosed GD, antithyroid drugs for less than 3 months. PBMC-extracted RNA yielded the TCR library. This same sample was also part of a study on T cells in Graves' hyperthyroidism and ophthalmopathy.

Sequenced material: peripheral blood mononuclear cells (PBMCs), taken at new diagnosis, from a patient treated with antithyroid drugs. The origin of the receptors is a woman under 30 with Graves disease.

This clonotype showed up many times. This sequence joins TRBV6-5 and TRBJ2-1, with D possibly TRBD1 on 6 matching bases. Trimming cost V 0 bases and J 5 bases, with 14 bases left between them. The CDR3 sequence is 16 residues long. The germline gives CDR1 MNHEY, CDR2 SVGAGI. CDR3 residues: CASSYSRDKEDNEQFF. DNA for the CDR3: TGTGCCAGCAGTTACTCTCGGGACAAGGAAGACAATGAGCAGTTCTTC.

This clonotype was seen a handful of times. The rearrangement links TRBV27 to TRBJ1-2; D gene ambiguous. Trimming shortened V by 6 bases and J by 4 bases, and 12 bases separated the two germline ends. The CDR3 spans 13 residues. Germline CDR1 reads MNHEY; CDR2 reads SMNVEV (reference sequence). The DNA of the CDR3 is TGTGCCAGCAGCCAAGCCTACGGCTATGGCTACACCTTC. Protein: CASSQAYGYGYTF.

This clonotype was seen a handful of times. The chain uses TRBV19 and TRBJ2-2; D is unresolved. This CDR3 has 14 residues. CDR1 and CDR2 from the germline V gene are LNHDA and SQIVND (reference sequence). Trimming stripped 1 base from V and 7 bases from J, with 10 bases between. As DNA, the CDR3 is TGTGCCAGTAGTATAGGAGGAAGTAACGGGGAGCTGTTTTTT. It yields the protein CASSIGGSNGELFF.

This clonotype was recorded a few times. V and J are TRBV4-2 and TRBJ1-2; D remains unclear. The CDR3 is made up of 15 amino acids. Trimming took off 0 bases at V and 6 bases at J, with 14 bases between the two ends. Germline loops: CDR1 LGHNA, CDR2 YNFKEQ. The CDR3 loop reads CASSQERWVVDGYTF. Here the CDR3 DNA reads TGTGCCAGCAGCCAAGAACGTTGGGTCGTTGATGGCTACACCTTC.

This clonotype showed up many times. This chain joins TRBV3-1 and TRBJ2-1; 9 bases fit TRBD2. After removal of 3 bases from V and 6 bases from J, the junction contained 12 bases not matched to a gene. This CDR3 has 17 amino acids. Germline V gives CDR1 LGHDT, CDR2 YNNKEL (reference sequence). The CDR3 sequence is CASSQASGIAGANEQFF. The CDR3 DNA reads TGTGCCAGCAGCCAGGCATCGGGGATAGCGGGAGCCAATGAGCAGTTCTTC.

This clonotype occurred many times. This chain links TRBV18 with TRBJ1-1; D uncertain. Trimming shortened V by 1 base and J by 1 base, and 13 bases separated the two germline ends. Germline assignment: CDR1 KGHSH and CDR2 LQKENI. This CDR3 contains 16 residues. This CDR3 reads CASSPLGPVRNTEAFF. The CDR3 DNA follows: TGTGCCAGCTCACCACTCGGGCCAGTCAGGAACACTGAAGCTTTCTTT.

This clonotype showed up just a few times. The chain has TRBV3-1 and TRBJ1-3, with D unresolved. V gave up 2 bases and J gave up 4 bases, with 9 bases separating them. Looked up from germline, CDR1 is LGHDT and CDR2 is YNNKEL (reference sequence). There are 14 residues in the CDR3. For the CDR3, the DNA is TGTGCCAGCAGCCAACAAGCGAGGGGAAACACCATATATTTT. Translation: CASSQQARGNTIYF.

The V and J genes are TRBV3-1 and TRBJ1-5; TRBD1 agrees at 8 bases. J lost 2 bases, V lost 6 bases, and 6 bases had no gene match. The CDR3 is 15 residues long. Germline CDR1 and CDR2: LGHDT and YNNKEL (reference sequence). Written as DNA, the CDR3 is TGTGCCAGCAGTTTGATGACAGGGGGCAATCAGCCCCAGCATTTT. It encodes CASSLMTGGNQPQHF.

This clonotype has ten or more counts. J is TRBJ2-3 and V is TRBV28; D may be TRBD2 (6 bases). Trimming left V 4 bases short and J 3 bases short, with 14 bases between. Germline V gene sequence: CDR1 MDHEN, CDR2 SYDVKM. This CDR3 has 15 amino acids. The chain's CDR3 is CASSYSGSGTDTQYF. The CDR3, as DNA: TGTGCCAGCAGTTACTCCGGGAGTGGGACAGATACGCAGTATTTT.

This clonotype came up many times. The V call is TRBV7-9, the J call TRBJ2-2; perhaps TRBD2 as D (6 bases). V lost 3 bases to trimming and J lost 2 bases, with 10 bases between them. This CDR3 is 15 amino acids long. Per germline, CDR1 SEHNR and CDR2 FQNEAQ (reference sequence). CDR3 loop: CASSLWGLNTGELFF. DNA of the CDR3: TGTGCCAGCAGCTTGTGGGGACTCAACACCGGGGAGCTGTTTTTT. Full variable domain (outside the CDR3, taken from reference TRBV7-9 and TRBJ2-2): DTGVSQNPRHKITKRGQNVTFRCDPISEHNRLYWYRQTLGQGPEFLTYFQNEAQLEKSRLLSDRFSAERPKGSFSTLEIQRTEQGDSAMYLCASSLWGLNTGELFFGEGSRLTVL.

This clonotype was seen only a few times. The chain carries TRBV24-1 and TRBJ2-3; D gene unclear. V gave up 4 bases and J gave up 2 bases, with 6 bases separating them. This CDR3 spans 13 amino acids. Per the germline V gene, CDR1 is KGHDR and CDR2 is SFDVKD. In DNA form, the CDR3 reads TGTGCCACCAGTGACATGGACACAGATACGCAGTATTTT. Its protein product is CATSDMDTDTQYF.

The chain combines TRBV5-1 with TRBJ2-7, with 9 positions matching TRBD2. Germline assignment: CDR1 SGHRS and CDR2 YFSETQ. The CDR3 is made up of 15 amino acids. V shed 3 bases, J shed 0 bases, and the junction held 4 bases outside the gene matches. The CDR3 coding sequence is TGCGCCAGCAGCTCCCTAGCGGGAAACTCCTACGAGCAGTACTTC. Encoded protein: CASSSLAGNSYEQYF.

The table lists this clonotype with many counts. This sequence joins TRBV3-1 and TRBJ2-5; D possibly corresponds to TRBD1 (5 bases). CDR3 size: 11 residues. Between the trimmed V and J ends, which lost 2 bases and 7 bases, there was a span of 5 bases. The germline gives CDR1 LGHDT, CDR2 YNNKEL (reference sequence). The CDR3 region has the DNA TGTGCCAGCAGCCAACAGGGGACCCAGTACTTC. This translates into CASSQQGTQYF.

Ten or more counts support this clonotype. V gene TRBV7-9 combines with J gene TRBJ2-1; D tentatively fits TRBD1 or TRBD2 (5 bases each). The length of the CDR3 is 15 residues. V was clipped by 1 base and J by 0 bases, with 7 bases between them. CDR1 is SEHNR, CDR2 FQNEAQ, per germline (reference sequence). The CDR3 is CASSLVGGSYNEQFF. CDR3 bases: TGTGCCAGCAGCTTAGTTGGGGGCTCCTACAATGAGCAGTTCTTC.

This clonotype was detected ten times or more. The gene calls are TRBV7-9 and TRBJ2-1; TRBD1 is a possible D gene (5 bases). The CDR3 is 13 residues long. Germline assignment: CDR1 SEHNR and CDR2 FQNEAQ (reference sequence). V lost 3 bases and J 9 bases, leaving 12 bases between the germline ends. The CDR3 sequence is CASSFYAGIEQFF. CDR3 DNA sequence: TGTGCCAGCAGCTTCTACGCAGGGATTGAGCAGTTCTTC.

Turning to this clonotype: One junction end disagrees with the germline gene, perhaps due to a read error. The V gene is TRBV28, the J gene TRBJ1-5, with D hard to call. The CDR3 runs 13 residues. CDR1 is MDHEN and CDR2 is SYDVKM in the germline V gene. The CDR3 region is CASSGVFGQPRHF. CDR3 DNA sequence: TGTGCCAGCAGTGGGGTGTTCGGGCAGCCCCGGCATTTT.

The chain combines TRBV7-9 with TRBJ1-1; 9 bases fit TRBD1. V was clipped by 5 bases and J by 5 bases; unmatched bases: 6. Per the germline V gene, CDR1 is SEHNR and CDR2 is FQNEAQ (reference sequence). The CDR3 loop spans 14 amino acids. The CDR3 region is CASSVQGAHTEAFF. CDR3 DNA: TGTGCCAGCAGCGTACAGGGGGCGCATACTGAAGCTTTCTTT.

The chain links TRBV7-9 to TRBJ2-1; no clear D. This CDR3 comprises 14 residues. V was shortened by 5 bases and J by 8 bases, with 16 bases between the two germline ends. Germline V gene data show CDR1 as SEHNR and CDR2 as FQNEAQ (reference sequence). The CDR3 loop is CASSLTDRVDEQFF. CDR3 sequence (DNA): TGTGCCAGCAGCCTGACGGACCGGGTCGATGAGCAGTTCTTC.

The V gene is TRBV29-1, the J gene TRBJ1-1; D may be TRBD1 (5 bases). Per the germline V gene, CDR1 is SQVTM and CDR2 is ANQGSEA. The length of the CDR3 is 13 residues. The CDR3 DNA sequence: TGCATCGGATTACGGTTGGGGGGCACTGAAGCTTTCTTT. Its translation: CIGLRLGGTEAFF.

Ten or more counts support this clonotype. The chain links TRBV7-2 to TRBJ2-3, with 13 bases matching TRBD2. Unmatched junction bases numbered 5, after V lost 0 bases and J lost 8 bases. This CDR3 is built from 16 residues. The germline CDR1 and CDR2 sequences are SGHTA and FQGNSA. CDR3 in amino acids: CASSLAGTSGAFTQYF. The DNA for the CDR3 is TGTGCCAGCAGCTTAGCCGGGACTAGCGGGGCTTTTACGCAGTATTTT.

This clonotype was counted many times. This chain connects TRBV20-1 to TRBJ2-1; TRBD2 is a possible D gene (6 bases). Per the germline V gene, CDR1 is DFQATT and CDR2 is SNEGSKA (reference sequence). This CDR3 comprises 14 residues. Between the trimmed V and J ends, which lost 6 bases and 8 bases, there was a span of 20 bases. The CDR3 sequence: CSALSSNREHEQFF. The CDR3 DNA sequence: TGCAGTGCCCTGTCCTCCAATCGGGAGCATGAGCAGTTCTTC.

There are a few counts of this clonotype. The J gene is TRBJ1-6, the V gene TRBV5-1, with no clear D. Per germline, CDR1 SGHRS and CDR2 YFSETQ. V was trimmed by 0 bases and J by 0 bases, leaving 7 bases between them. The CDR3 contains 16 residues. The CDR3 coding sequence is TGCGCCAGCAGCTTGGGCCTCAGCTCCTATAATTCACCCCTCCACTTT. As protein: CASSLGLSSYNSPLHF.

Ten or more counts support this clonotype. V is TRBV11-3 and J is TRBJ2-1; D not certain. V gave up 1 base and J gave up 8 bases, with 12 bases separating them. The germline gives CDR1 SGHNT, CDR2 YENEEA. CDR3 length: 14 residues. In DNA, the CDR3 is TGTGCCAGCAGCTTAGGGGTGGGGATTGATGAGCAGTTCTTC. Translated, it gives CASSLGVGIDEQFF. Supplemented by reference TRBV11-3 and TRBJ2-1, the full variable domain reads EAGVVQSPRYKIIEKKQPVAFWCNPISGHNTLYWYLQNLGQGPELLIRYENEEAVDDSQLPKDRFSAERLKGVDSTLKIQPAELGDSAVYLCASSLGVGIDEQFFGPGTRLTVL.

V is TRBV13 and J is TRBJ2-3; TRBD2 agrees at 13 bases. After removal of 5 bases from V and 6 bases from J, the junction contained 5 bases not matched to a gene. The CDR3 is 15 amino acids. CDR1 and CDR2 from the germline V gene are PRHDT and FYEKMQ (reference sequence). This chain's CDR3 is CASSARTSGSDTQYF. In nucleotides, the CDR3 is TGTGCCAGCAGCGCCCGGACTAGCGGGAGTGATACGCAGTATTTT.

This clonotype was seen only a few times. The junction does not match germline at one end; this may be a read error. The rearrangement uses TRBV14 and TRBJ2-1; a possible D gene is TRBD1 (5 bases). Germline loops: CDR1 SGHDN, CDR2 FVKESK. This CDR3 contains 12 residues. The CDR3 here is CASSQDNGPGIF. The CDR3 DNA is TGTGCCAGCAGCCAAGATAACGGGCCAGGGATCTTC.

This clonotype has a count of ten or more. V gene TRBV12-3 or TRBV12-4 combines with J gene TRBJ2-2, with D uncertain. V shed 6 bases and J shed 6 bases, with 11 bases lying between them. The CDR3 is 13 amino acids. The CDR3 coding sequence is TGTGCCAGCAGCTTAAACGATCCCGGGGAGCTGTTTTTT. Protein product: CASSLNDPGELFF.

This clonotype appeared many times. This sequence joins TRBV28 and TRBJ2-5; 12 bases line up with TRBD1. The CDR3 consists of 19 residues. The junction had 22 bases not matched to a gene; V was cut back by 5 bases and J by 9 bases. Germline V gene sequence: CDR1 MDHEN, CDR2 SYDVKM. The CDR3 DNA sequence: TGTGCCAGCAGTCCTCCCTCCCGGGACAGGGGGCTTATTCCTGGGGCCCAGTACTTC. Translation gives CASSPPSRDRGLIPGAQYF.

This clonotype has ten or more counts. The chain's CDR3 is CATKERVAGGTDTQYF. CDR3 bases: TGTGCCACCAAAGAAAGGGTAGCGGGAGGTACAGATACGCAGTATTTT. This sequence joins TRBV7-2 and TRBJ2-3, with 10 bases fitting TRBD2. CDR1 and CDR2 (germline): SGHTA, FQGNSA. The V gene end was trimmed by 10 bases and the J gene end by 3 bases; junction bases not matched to a gene: 13. There are 16 residues in the CDR3.